This T cell receptor beta chain is from a study of cytomegalovirus exposure and HLA in healthy donors. There are a few counts of this clone. Antigen specificity is unknown. Profiling relied on immunoSEQ multiplex PCR, and the TCRdb table lists in-frame clones only, not all of them. This sample has 150,000 to 200,000 clones, with about 89% found just once. Study conclusions and caveats: Diagnosis of cytomegalovirus status made by the classifier reportedly showed high specificity and sensitivity. Subsequent analysis showed first-cohort TCR clusters tending to co-occur in 95 to 150 validation repertoires.

This clonotype was sampled from a young man in good health and CMV-seropositive. Material: PBMCs.

The chain's CDR3 is CASRRGFGYTF. The CDR3 region has the DNA TGTGCCAGCAGACGGGGGTTTGGCTACACCTTC. This chain connects TRBV7-2 to TRBJ1-2, with D perhaps TRBD1 (5 bases). The V end lost 6 bases, the J end lost 7 bases, and 9 bases lay between the germline ends. This CDR3 spans 11 amino acids. Germline CDR1 is SGHTA and CDR2 is FQGNSA.